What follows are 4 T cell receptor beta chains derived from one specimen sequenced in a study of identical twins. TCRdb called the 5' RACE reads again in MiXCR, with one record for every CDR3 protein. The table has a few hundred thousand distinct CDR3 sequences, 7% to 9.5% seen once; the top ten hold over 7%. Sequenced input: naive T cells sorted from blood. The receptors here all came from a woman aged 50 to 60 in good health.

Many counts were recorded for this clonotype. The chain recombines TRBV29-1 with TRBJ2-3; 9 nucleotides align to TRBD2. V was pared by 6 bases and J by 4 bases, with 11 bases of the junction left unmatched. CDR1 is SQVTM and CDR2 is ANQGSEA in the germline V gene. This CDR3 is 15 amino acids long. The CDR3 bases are TGCAGCGTCCAAGTAGCGGGAGTAATCGCAGATACGCAGTATTTT. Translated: CSVQVAGVIADTQYF.

As DNA, the CDR3 is TGTGCCAGCACCCATAGCGGGAGGGACAATGAGCAGTTCTTC. Encoded protein: CASTHSGRDNEQFF. V gene TRBV7-9 combines with J gene TRBJ2-1; 11 nucleotides align to TRBD2. This CDR3 is built from 14 residues. Germline-derived CDR1 and CDR2 are SEHNR and FQNEAQ (reference sequence). Trimming took 7 bases from V and 5 from J; bases not matched to a gene: 4.

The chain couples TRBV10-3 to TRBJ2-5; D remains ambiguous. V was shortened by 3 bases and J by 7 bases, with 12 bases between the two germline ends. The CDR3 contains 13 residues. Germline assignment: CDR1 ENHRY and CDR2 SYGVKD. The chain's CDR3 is CAISEGSLGTQYF. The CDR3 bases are TGTGCCATCAGTGAAGGTAGCCTGGGGACCCAGTACTTC.

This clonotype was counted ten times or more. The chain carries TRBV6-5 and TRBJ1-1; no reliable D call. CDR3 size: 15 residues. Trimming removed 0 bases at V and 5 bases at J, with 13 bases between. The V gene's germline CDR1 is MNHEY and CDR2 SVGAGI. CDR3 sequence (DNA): TGTGCCAGCAGTTACTCGTTGCCGGGAGGAACTGAAGCTTTCTTT. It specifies CASSYSLPGGTEAFF.